The 18 T cell receptor beta chains in this list originate from one sample, sequenced in a study of T cell responses to AZD1222 COVID-19 vaccine. Here immunoSEQ multiplex PCR was the method, and the copy in TCRdb shows in-frame clones only, minus some. This sample carries about 130,000 clones, nearly 90% of them seen once, and the ten largest clones take approximately 8.8%. Sample: peripheral blood, taken 28 days after the second AZD1222 dose. The source of these receptors is an adult who received the AZD1222 COVID-19 vaccine.

The chain carries TRBV2 and TRBJ1-2; D gene uncertain. Between the trimmed V and J ends, which lost 7 bases and 6 bases, there was a span of 9 bases. CDR1 and CDR2 from the germline V gene are SNHLY and FYNNEI. CDR3 size: 11 residues. CDR3 in DNA: TGTGCCAGCACAACGTTGGATGGCTACACCTTC. This sequence encodes CASTTLDGYTF. The whole variable domain, filled in from reference TRBV2 and TRBJ1-2, reads EPEVTQTPSHQVTQMGQEVILRCVPISNHLYFYWYRQILGQKVEFLVSFYNNEISEKSEIFDDQFSVERPDGSNFTLKIRSTKLEDSAMYFCASTTLDGYTFGSGTRLTVV.

The V gene is TRBV19, the J gene TRBJ1-1, with D perhaps TRBD1 (5 bases). Germline loops: CDR1 LNHDA, CDR2 SQIVND (reference sequence). The germline V and J ends were trimmed by 7 bases and 5 bases, with 23 bases remaining between them. This CDR3 is 16 amino acids long. The CDR3 sequence is CASNLLGRGGGTEAFF. The DNA for the CDR3 is TGTGCCAGTAACCTCCTGGGGAGGGGCGGAGGGACTGAAGCTTTCTTT.

This clone was detected once. The CDR3 spells CSVGAGWAFF. DNA for the CDR3: TGCAGCGTTGGAGCCGGGTGGGCTTTCTTT. The chain uses TRBV29-1 and TRBJ1-1; unclear D gene. V lost 4 bases and J 11 bases, leaving 11 bases between the germline ends. Per the germline V gene, CDR1 is SQVTM and CDR2 is ANQGSEA. This CDR3 has 10 residues.

This chain uses TRBV20-1 with TRBJ2-2; D is unclear. This CDR3 is built from 14 residues. Deletions cut 3 bases from V and 6 bases from J, with 14 bases between. Germline V gene data show CDR1 as DFQATT and CDR2 as SNEGSKA (reference sequence). For the CDR3, the DNA is TGCAGTGCTAGTCCAAGGGCGGTCGCCGGGGAGCTGTTTTTT. Its protein product is CSASPRAVAGELFF.

This clone was seen just once. The V call is TRBV30, the J call TRBJ1-1; no firm D call. Germline-derived CDR1 and CDR2 are GTSNPN and SVGIG (reference sequence). V gave up 2 bases and J gave up 2 bases, with 9 bases separating them. This CDR3 has 13 amino acids. CDR3 DNA: TGTGCCTGGAGTTATCACAGAAACACTGAAGCTTTCTTT. Its translation is CAWSYHRNTEAFF.

This clone was counted once. The sample holds other DNA sequences that translate to the same CDR3. V is TRBV5-1 and J is TRBJ1-2; the match to TRBD1 covers 8 bases. V lost 3 bases, J lost 4 bases, and 5 bases stayed unmatched. The CDR3 is 14 amino acids. Germline assignment: CDR1 SGHRS and CDR2 YFSETQ. The CDR3 here is CASSSGQGGYGYTF. DNA of the CDR3: TGCGCCAGCAGCTCCGGACAGGGTGGCTATGGCTACACCTTC.

The J gene is TRBJ2-7, the V gene TRBV7-7, with 9 nucleotides matching TRBD1. The V gene end was trimmed by 5 bases and the J gene end by 3 bases; junction bases not matched to a gene: 2. Germline V CDR1 and CDR2: SSHAT, FNYEAQ (reference sequence). This CDR3 is built from 13 residues. The CDR3 region is CASSPGQGYEQYF. Written as DNA, the CDR3 is TGTGCCAGCAGCCCGGGACAGGGCTACGAGCAGTACTTC. Complete variable domain (other parts from reference TRBV7-7 and TRBJ2-7): GAGVSQSPRYKVTKRGQDVTLRCDPISSHATLYWYQQALGQGPEFLTYFNYEAQPDKSGLPSDRFSAERPEGSISTLTIQRTEQRDSAMYRCASSPGQGYEQYFGPGTRLTVT.

The chain couples TRBV7-2 to TRBJ1-3; D unresolved. The germline V gene encodes CDR1 SGHTA and CDR2 FQGNSA. CDR3 size: 14 residues. V was trimmed by 5 bases and J by 0 bases, leaving 8 bases between them. The CDR3 DNA sequence: TGTGCCAGCAGCAAAGGGTACTCTGGAAACACCATATATTTT. Translated: CASSKGYSGNTIYF.

The J gene is TRBJ1-3, the V gene TRBV7-8; D is possibly TRBD1 (5 bases). CDR1 is SGHVS and CDR2 is FQNEAQ in the germline V gene. Trimming took 4 bases from V and 7 from J, leaving 14 bases between them. The length of the CDR3 is 14 residues. This CDR3 is CASSSQGTWNTIYF. CDR3 DNA: TGTGCCAGCAGCTCCCAGGGAACTTGGAACACCATATATTTT. The full variable domain, with the rest looked up from reference TRBV7-8 and TRBJ1-3, is GAGVSQSPRYKVAKRGQDVALRCDPISGHVSLFWYQQALGQGPEFLTYFQNEAQLDKSGLPSDRFFAERPEGSVSTLKIQRTQQEDSAVYLCASSSQGTWNTIYFGEGSWLTVV.

Here the CDR3 reads CASSIVGRGGNQPQHF. CDR3 DNA sequence: TGTGCCAGTAGTATAGTCGGGAGAGGGGGCAATCAGCCCCAGCATTTT. This chain uses TRBV19 with TRBJ1-5; perhaps TRBD1 as D (5 bases). With 1 base removed from V and 2 bases from J, the gap between germline ends came to 12 bases. The CDR3 runs to 16 residues. CDR1 LNHDA and CDR2 SQIVND come from the germline V gene (reference sequence).

This chain connects TRBV20-1 to TRBJ1-5; D unresolved. CDR3 length: 16 residues. V was pared by 4 bases and J by 0 bases, with 16 bases between. Per germline, CDR1 DFQATT and CDR2 SNEGSKA (reference sequence). CDR3 DNA sequence: TGCAGTGCTATTGAAGGACGGACTTTTAGCAATCAGCCCCAGCATTTT. The encoded protein is CSAIEGRTFSNQPQHF.

The V call is TRBV6-9, the J call TRBJ1-5, with a possible D match to TRBD1 (6 bases). The germline V gene encodes CDR1 MNHGY and CDR2 SVAAGI. V was clipped by 4 bases and J by 0 bases, with 10 bases between them. The CDR3 has 15 residues. The chain's CDR3 is CASSSDSYSNQPQHF. Written as DNA, the CDR3 is TGTGCCAGCAGTTCGGACAGTTATAGCAATCAGCCCCAGCATTTT.

The table lists this clone with a count of one. The V call is TRBV19, the J call TRBJ1-1; the D is unclear. This CDR3 spans 11 amino acids. Germline-derived CDR1 and CDR2 are LNHDA and SQIVND (reference sequence). The V and J ends lost 3 bases and 7 bases respectively, with 6 bases between them. The DNA for the CDR3 is TGTGCCAGTAGTATGCGGGTTGAAGCTTTCTTT. Protein product: CASSMRVEAFF. The whole variable domain, filled in from reference TRBV19 and TRBJ1-1, reads DGGITQSPKYLFRKEGQNVTLSCEQNLNHDAMYWYRQDPGQGLRLIYYSQIVNDFQKGDIAEGYSVSREKKESFPLTVTSAQKNPTAFYLCASSMRVEAFFGQGTRLTVV.

A single count supports this clone. The gene calls are TRBV7-9 and TRBJ1-1; 7 bases line up with TRBD1. The V and J ends lost 3 bases and 0 bases, in that order; junction bases with no gene match: 7. This CDR3 has 16 residues. Germline loops: CDR1 SEHNR, CDR2 FQNEAQ (reference sequence). DNA for the CDR3: TGTGCCAGCAGCTTCCGACAGGGTATTTTGAACACTGAAGCTTTCTTT. It encodes CASSFRQGILNTEAFF. The full variable domain, completed using reference TRBV7-9 and TRBJ1-1, is DTGVSQNPRHKITKRGQNVTFRCDPISEHNRLYWYRQTLGQGPEFLTYFQNEAQLEKSRLLSDRFSAERPKGSFSTLEIQRTEQGDSAMYLCASSFRQGILNTEAFFGQGTRLTVV.

This chain joins TRBV4-3 and TRBJ2-5; 9 positions match TRBD2. The CDR3 totals 17 residues. V was clipped by 0 bases and J by 7 bases; unmatched bases: 12. Germline CDR1 reads LGHNA; CDR2 reads YSLEER. CDR3 sequence: CASSQDWGAGGSGTQYF. CDR3 DNA: TGCGCCAGCAGCCAAGATTGGGGAGCGGGGGGATCGGGGACCCAGTACTTC.

This clone occurred a few times. V gene TRBV6-5 combines with J gene TRBJ2-1; D might be TRBD2 (6 bases). V gave up 7 bases and J gave up 0 bases, with 13 bases separating them. CDR3 length equals 15 residues. Germline V gene lookup returns CDR1 MNHEY and CDR2 SVGAGI. The CDR3 reads CASTTGGSSYNEQFF. The CDR3 DNA is TGTGCCAGCACTACAGGAGGGAGCTCCTACAATGAGCAGTTCTTC.

The chain uses TRBV6-5 and TRBJ1-2; D not resolved. The V end was cut by 0 bases, the J end by 7 bases, with 18 bases between. Germline CDR1 reads MNHEY; CDR2 reads SVGAGI. The CDR3 has 16 amino acids. In DNA form, the CDR3 reads TGTGCCAGCAGTTACTCGAGGCCCAGTTGGGCAGGTGGCTACACCTTC. Translated: CASSYSRPSWAGGYTF.

This clone was observed a handful of times. The chain uses TRBV18 and TRBJ2-5; TRBD1 might be the D (5 bases). The V end lost 8 bases, the J end lost 5 bases, and 6 bases lay between the germline ends. Germline-derived CDR1 and CDR2 are KGHSH and LQKENI. The CDR3 has 10 residues. The chain's CDR3 is CASKGETQYF. The CDR3 DNA reads as TGTGCCAGCAAGGGGGAGACCCAGTACTTC.